A single T cell receptor beta chain is shown here with its context. Its antigen is not identified. The data originate from a study of T cells after yellow fever vaccination. At the level of the study: Preparation used SMART-Seq v4 Ultra Low Input for the low-cell-number fractions.

Study observations and caveats: Reappearance after the booster was observed for most primary-vaccination clones (about 96% CD4, around 90% CD8). One caveat is that FACS-sorted repertoires could contain abundant clonotypes contaminating from the bulk population.

Trimming removed 4 bases from V and 2 bases from J, with 9 bases in between. The CDR3 runs to 14 residues. Germline values: CDR1 KGHDR, CDR2 SFDVKD. A 5'RACE template-switching step, the method used to make TCR cDNA, added a universal primer site and UMIs. TCRdb redid the calling of the 5' RACE reads with MiXCR, one entry per CDR3 protein. The repertoire holds 240,000 or so distinct CDR3 sequences, with 6.9% as singletons. The chain uses TRBV24-1 and TRBJ2-3; possibly TRBD1 for D (5 bases). The sequence was collected from a man younger than 45 who received the YFV17D yellow fever vaccine. The sample was CD4+ T cells sorted from PBMCs, taken 15 days after the yellow fever booster vaccination. CDR3 loop: CATSDPGITDTQYF. CDR3 DNA: TGTGCCACCAGTGACCCAGGGATCACAGATACGCAGTATTTT.